One sample yielded the 26 T cell receptor beta chains listed below, sequenced in a study of cytomegalovirus exposure and HLA in healthy donors. This PCR relied on a set of 60 Vbeta primers and 13 Jbeta primers. Sequenced by immunoSEQ multiplex PCR; TCRdb stores in-frame clones only, minus some. This table has more than 150,000 clones, 70% to 85% appearing once. The specimen sequenced was PBMCs. Receptors originate from a woman in her fifties or sixties in good health and CMV-seropositive.

V and J are TRBV9 and TRBJ1-3, with TRBD1 as a possible D gene (5 bases). The CDR3 has 15 residues. V lost 5 bases to trimming and J lost 4 bases, with 16 bases between them. Germline loops: CDR1 SGDLS, CDR2 YYNGEE. The CDR3 reads CASSPSKGLGNTIYF. The CDR3, as DNA: TGTGCCAGCAGTCCATCCAAGGGGCTAGGAAACACCATATATTTT.

This clone was found many times. The rearrangement joins TRBV4-3 to TRBJ2-1, with D perhaps TRBD2 (6 bases). The V end lost 4 bases, the J end lost 4 bases, and 17 bases lay between the germline ends. This CDR3 contains 16 residues. Germline-derived CDR1 and CDR2 are LGHNA and YSLEER. The DNA for the CDR3 is TGCGCCAGCAGCCCCGAAGGAGGGTTTGGTTACAATGAGCAGTTCTTC. Protein product: CASSPEGGFGYNEQFF.

The chain employs TRBV2 and TRBJ2-7; 11 bases align to TRBD2. CDR3 length: 15 amino acids. The trim removed 4 bases at V and 5 bases at J, leaving 7 bases unmatched. Germline lookup yields CDR1 SNHLY and CDR2 FYNNEI. The chain's CDR3 is CASSASGGSPNEQYF. For the CDR3, the DNA is TGTGCCAGCAGTGCTAGCGGGGGGTCTCCCAACGAGCAGTACTTC.

The CDR3 sequence: CASSTDRADAGELFF. DNA of the CDR3: TGTGCCAGCAGCACGGACAGGGCGGATGCCGGGGAGCTGTTTTTT. The chain is built from TRBV7-9 and TRBJ2-2, with 8 bases that match TRBD1. The germline CDR1 and CDR2 sequences are SEHNR and FQNEAQ (reference sequence). This CDR3 contains 15 residues. Germline trimming cut 5 bases from V and 6 bases from J; bases unmatched to any gene: 8.

The chain couples TRBV5-4 to TRBJ2-3, with D tentatively TRBD2 (7 bases). In germline, CDR1 is SGHNT, CDR2 YYREEE (reference sequence). The CDR3 covers 15 residues. V lost 2 bases, J lost 1 base, and 11 bases lay in between. CDR3 loop: CASSLQGGGTDTQYF. Written as DNA, the CDR3 is TGTGCCAGCAGCTTACAAGGGGGGGGCACAGATACGCAGTATTTT.

The chain is built from TRBV7-9 and TRBJ1-4, with TRBD1 identical over 8 bases. V was clipped by 5 bases and J by 1 base; unmatched bases: 6. The germline V gene has CDR1 SEHNR and CDR2 FQNEAQ (reference sequence). This CDR3 is built from 16 residues. Here the CDR3 DNA reads TGTGCCAGCAGCGAGGCGACAGGGGTAACTAATGAAAAACTGTTTTTT. This translates into CASSEATGVTNEKLFF.

V gene TRBV5-6 combines with J gene TRBJ2-7; D not certain. Germline CDR1 is SGHDT and CDR2 is YYEEEE. The V end lost 1 base, the J end lost 1 base, and 9 bases lay between the germline ends. The CDR3 extends over 14 amino acids. The CDR3 bases are TGTGCCAGCAGCTTGAACGGCGGATCCTACGAGCAGTACTTC. It encodes CASSLNGGSYEQYF.

This clone was counted once. The V and J genes are TRBV27 and TRBJ2-3; D may be TRBD2 (6 bases). With 7 bases removed from V and 5 bases from J, the gap between germline ends came to 13 bases. CDR3 length equals 13 residues. Germline CDR1 and CDR2: MNHEY and SMNVEV (reference sequence). As DNA, the CDR3 is TGTGCCAGCAACCGACGGGGGTTAGATACGCAGTATTTT. It translates to CASNRRGLDTQYF.

The chain links TRBV5-8 to TRBJ1-4; TRBD1 is a possible D gene (6 bases). The germline gives CDR1 SGHTS, CDR2 YDEGEE. This CDR3 is built from 16 residues. The V and J ends lost 0 bases and 6 bases respectively, with 15 bases between them. CDR3 sequence (DNA): TGTGCCAGCAGCTTGGGCAGGGGAAGGATAGATGAAAAACTGTTTTTT. Residues: CASSLGRGRIDEKLFF.

Worth noting for this clone: The junction and the germline gene differ at one end; a read error may be behind it. This chain links TRBV5-1 with TRBJ2-2; TRBD1 matches 8 bases. CDR3 length equals 15 residues. Looked up from germline, CDR1 is SGHRS and CDR2 is YFSETQ. CDR3 sequence reads: CASSLRTGNAGELFF. CDR3 coding DNA: TGCGCCAGCAGCCTACGGACAGGGAACGCCGGGGAGCTGTTTTTT. Drawing the rest from reference TRBV5-1 and TRBJ2-2, the complete variable domain is KAGVTQTPRYLIKTRGQQVTLSCSPISGHRSVSWYQQTPGQGLQFLFEYFSETQRNKGNFPGRFSGRQFSNSRSEMNVSTLELGDSALYLCASSLRTGNAGELFFGEGSRLTVL.

The rearrangement links TRBV29-1 to TRBJ2-3, with a weak D call TRBD2 (7 bases). V lost 6 bases, J lost 7 bases, and 11 bases lay in between. Per germline, CDR1 SQVTM and CDR2 ANQGSEA. This CDR3 has 11 residues. The CDR3 is CSVGGRNTQYF. The CDR3 nucleotides read TGCAGCGTCGGGGGGCGAAATACGCAGTATTTT.

The chain has TRBV7-9 and TRBJ1-1, with D perhaps TRBD1 (5 bases). Germline values: CDR1 SEHNR, CDR2 FQNEAQ (reference sequence). V was cut by 4 bases and J by 7 bases, with 16 bases left in between. The CDR3 has 14 residues. Here the CDR3 DNA reads TGTGCCAGCAGCTCTATAGCGGGGCTACTTGAAGCTTTCTTT. Translating it yields CASSSIAGLLEAFF. Variable domain in full (rest from reference TRBV7-9 and TRBJ1-1): DTGVSQNPRHKITKRGQNVTFRCDPISEHNRLYWYRQTLGQGPEFLTYFQNEAQLEKSRLLSDRFSAERPKGSFSTLEIQRTEQGDSAMYLCASSSIAGLLEAFFGQGTRLTVV.

This clone was found a few times. The V gene is TRBV2, the J gene TRBJ1-2, with D perhaps matching TRBD1 (5 bases). This CDR3 has 16 amino acids. Germline V CDR1 and CDR2: SNHLY, FYNNEI. Trimming removed 1 base at V and 4 bases at J, with 16 bases between. CDR3 coding DNA: TGTGCCAGCAGTGAAGGGGGGGGTGGTCCAGGCTATGGCTACACCTTC. Translation: CASSEGGGGPGYGYTF.

The V and J genes are TRBV5-6 and TRBJ1-4; 7 bases line up with TRBD1. With V trimmed by 4 bases and J by 7 bases, 1 base remained unmatched. The CDR3 covers 12 residues. Germline assignment: CDR1 SGHDT and CDR2 YYEEEE. For the CDR3, the DNA is TGTGCCAGCAGCCGGGACAGTGAAAAACTGTTTTTT. It translates to CASSRDSEKLFF.

This chain connects TRBV5-4 to TRBJ1-2, with 7 nucleotides matching TRBD1. The CDR3 length is 14 residues. In germline, CDR1 is SGHNT, CDR2 YYREEE (reference sequence). Trimming took 0 bases from V and 4 from J; bases not matched to a gene: 3. CDR3 region: CASSLEGGGYGYTF. The CDR3 DNA reads TGTGCCAGCAGCTTGGAAGGGGGCGGCTATGGCTACACCTTC.

The J gene is TRBJ1-2, the V gene TRBV18; D possibly corresponds to TRBD1 (5 bases). V was trimmed by 3 bases and J by 5 bases, leaving 10 bases between them. There are 13 residues in the CDR3. Germline V CDR1 and CDR2: KGHSH, LQKENI. In DNA form, the CDR3 reads TGTGCCAGCTCACCGACCAGGGTTTATGGCTACACCTTC. Residues: CASSPTRVYGYTF.

The rearrangement joins TRBV9 to TRBJ2-3, with a weak D call TRBD1 (5 bases). Trimming left V 4 bases short and J 5 bases short, with 14 bases between. Germline CDR1 reads SGDLS; CDR2 reads YYNGEE. The CDR3 sequence is 14 residues long. The CDR3 protein is CASSSRVAQDTQYF. The CDR3 nucleotides read TGTGCCAGCAGCTCCAGGGTGGCGCAAGATACGCAGTATTTT.

V and J are TRBV2 and TRBJ2-1; D not certain. Trimming took off 5 bases at V and 4 bases at J, with 3 bases between the two ends. The germline CDR1 and CDR2 sequences are SNHLY and FYNNEI. The CDR3 totals 11 residues. CDR3 sequence reads: CASSPYNEQFF. The DNA for the CDR3 is TGTGCCAGCAGTCCTTACAATGAGCAGTTCTTC.

The J gene is TRBJ1-2, the V gene TRBV27, with 9 bases that match TRBD1. The CDR3 is made up of 15 amino acids. Germline lookup yields CDR1 MNHEY and CDR2 SMNVEV (reference sequence). V shed 2 bases, J shed 1 base, and the junction held 2 bases outside the gene matches. The CDR3 DNA reads as TGTGCCAGCAGTTTAGAGGGACAGGGTAACTATGGCTACACCTTC. Translation gives CASSLEGQGNYGYTF.

V and J are TRBV19 and TRBJ1-2; D is possibly TRBD1 (5 bases). The V end was cut by 11 bases, the J end by 8 bases, with 21 bases between. The CDR3 runs to 13 residues. Germline CDR1 and CDR2: LNHDA and SQIVND (reference sequence). CDR3 in amino acids: CALGGWGTRGYTF. CDR3 nucleotides: TGTGCCCTGGGGGGTTGGGGGACGCGGGGCTACACCTTC.

This chain links TRBV6-1 with TRBJ2-1; 7 bases are a match to TRBD1. The CDR3 covers 13 residues. Germline CDR1 reads MNHNS; CDR2 reads SASEGT. Trimming took 5 bases from V and 7 from J; bases not matched to a gene: 5. CDR3 DNA sequence: TGTGCCAGCAGTACGACAGGGAGTAATGAGCAGTTCTTC. It translates to CASSTTGSNEQFF.

This chain links TRBV19 with TRBJ1-5, with D perhaps TRBD1 (5 bases). Trimming cost V 0 bases and J 13 bases, with 16 bases left between them. The CDR3 covers 14 residues. CDR1 is LNHDA and CDR2 is SQIVND in the germline V gene (reference sequence). CDR3 coding DNA: TGTGCCAGTAGTATAGATCGGGGGACGTCGGATCAGCATTTT. Protein product: CASSIDRGTSDQHF.

This rearrangement joins TRBV27 to TRBJ2-7; 8 bases align to TRBD1. The CDR3 consists of 14 residues. The germline gives CDR1 MNHEY, CDR2 SMNVEV (reference sequence). J was trimmed by 3 bases and V by 2 bases; bases with no gene match: 3. In DNA, the CDR3 is TGTGCCAGCAGTTTAACCGGACAGGGCTACGAGCAGTACTTC. Amino acids: CASSLTGQGYEQYF.

This chain joins TRBV7-2 and TRBJ1-1, with TRBD1 matching 9 bases. The CDR3 length is 16 residues. Germline assignment: CDR1 SGHTA and CDR2 FQGNSA. V shed 1 base, J shed 4 bases, and the junction held 7 bases outside the gene matches. In nucleotides, the CDR3 is TGTGCCAGCAGCTTAGGACAGGGGGGATATGCCACTGAAGCTTTCTTT. As protein: CASSLGQGGYATEAFF.

CDR3 amino acids: CASSQDLIRGSYEQYF. In DNA form, the CDR3 reads TGCGCCAGCAGCCAAGATCTAATCAGGGGCTCCTACGAGCAGTACTTC. This chain connects TRBV4-3 to TRBJ2-7; a weak D match, TRBD1 (6 bases). This CDR3 has 16 amino acids. Trimming cost V 0 bases and J 0 bases, with 12 bases left between them. Germline CDR1 is LGHNA and CDR2 is YSLEER.

V and J are TRBV6-1 and TRBJ2-7; 9 bases fit TRBD1. V shed 7 bases and J 4 bases; nucleotides not matched to a gene: 8. CDR1 is MNHNS and CDR2 is SASEGT in the germline V gene. The CDR3 contains 14 residues. DNA for the CDR3: TGTGCCAGCACCATGGGGACAGGGAGATACGAGCAGTACTTC. Translating it yields CASTMGTGRYEQYF.